Below, 6 T cell receptor beta chains from the same sample are listed, as sequenced in a study of T cell responses to AZD1222 COVID-19 vaccine. The table came from immunoSEQ multiplex PCR; TCRdb's copy has only in-frame clones and leaves some out. Of over 100,000 clones in the sample, about nine tenths are singletons; the top ten hold around 20%. The input for sequencing was peripheral blood, taken on day 0 of AZD1222 vaccination. The receptors come from an adult in good health.

This chain connects TRBV6-5 to TRBJ1-2; TRBD1 agrees at 11 bases. This CDR3 contains 14 residues. After removal of 6 bases from V and 6 bases from J, the junction contained 6 bases not matched to a gene. Germline CDR1 is MNHEY and CDR2 is SVGAGI. CDR3 in DNA: TGTGCCAGCAGCCGAAGGACAGGGGGCGATGGCTACACCTTC. Protein: CASSRRTGGDGYTF.

This chain connects TRBV4-3 to TRBJ1-4; no clear D. V gave up 6 bases and J gave up 8 bases, with 16 bases separating them. Germline lookup yields CDR1 LGHNA and CDR2 YSLEER. The length of the CDR3 is 14 residues. The CDR3 loop reads CASSLLVSGEKLFF. The CDR3, as DNA: TGCGCCAGCAGTCTATTGGTCAGTGGGGAAAAACTGTTTTTT.

CDR3 sequence: CASSLRPSGDLYEQYF. CDR3 DNA sequence: TGTGCCAGCAGCTTACGGCCTAGCGGGGACCTCTACGAGCAGTACTTC. The rearrangement links TRBV7-9 to TRBJ2-7, with TRBD2 matching 9 bases. The V and J ends lost 2 bases and 3 bases, in that order; junction bases with no gene match: 8. Germline CDR1 is SEHNR and CDR2 is FQNEAQ (reference sequence). This CDR3 spans 16 amino acids.

This chain connects TRBV7-9 to TRBJ1-6; 11 nucleotides agree with TRBD1. The CDR3 contains 17 residues. Germline V gene lookup returns CDR1 SEHNR and CDR2 FQNEAQ (reference sequence). The V and J ends lost 5 bases and 10 bases, in that order; junction bases with no gene match: 13. CDR3 sequence reads: CASSRTRLGQGDSPLHF. CDR3 DNA sequence: TGTGCCAGCAGCCGTACCCGACTGGGACAGGGGGACTCACCCCTCCACTTT.

This chain links TRBV29-1 with TRBJ2-6, with a weak D call TRBD1 (5 bases). The CDR3 consists of 16 residues. Germline CDR1 and CDR2: SQVTM and ANQGSEA. CDR3 loop: CSMSIQGYSGANVLTF. CDR3 sequence (DNA): TGCAGTATGTCCATCCAGGGCTACTCGGGGGCCAACGTCCTGACTTTC.

The chain couples TRBV27 to TRBJ1-2; D is undetermined. The CDR3 is made up of 15 amino acids. The V end was cut by 0 bases, the J end by 0 bases, with 8 bases between. CDR1 and CDR2 (germline): MNHEY, SMNVEV (reference sequence). CDR3 in DNA: TGTGCCAGCAGTTTATCGGGTAGGGCTAACTATGGCTACACCTTC. Amino acids: CASSLSGRANYGYTF.